This T cell receptor beta chain stems from a study of CXCR3-negative and CXCR3-positive naive CD8 T cells. This CDR3 has 18 amino acids. Germline V gene data show CDR1 as LNHNV and CDR2 as YYDKDF (reference sequence). All TRB cDNA libraries came from 5' RACE performed with UMI labels. Using the 5' RACE reads, TCRdb records one entry per CDR3 protein without DNA. The table lists about 120,000 distinct CDR3 sequences. Sample: naive CXCR3- CD8+ T cells from blood. Subset defined: CD45RO-CCR7+CD27+CD95- naive CD8+ T cells lacking CXCR3 (TNR3-). The chain carries TRBV15 and TRBJ2-1; TCRdb indicates TRBD1, and absent DNA this call remains unverified. The source is a human donor in good health. Some clones in this sample may be carry-over from other donors' samples. CDR3 amino acids: CATSRDAIRTTLYNEQFF.